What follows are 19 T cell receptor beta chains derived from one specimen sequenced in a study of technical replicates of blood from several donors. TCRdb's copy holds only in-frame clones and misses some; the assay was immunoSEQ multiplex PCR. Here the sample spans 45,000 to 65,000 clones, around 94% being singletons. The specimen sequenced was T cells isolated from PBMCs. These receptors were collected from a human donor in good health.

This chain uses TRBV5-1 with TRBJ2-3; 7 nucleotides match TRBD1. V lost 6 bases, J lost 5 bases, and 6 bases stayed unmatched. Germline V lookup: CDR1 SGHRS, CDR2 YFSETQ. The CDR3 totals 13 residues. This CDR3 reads CASTATGVDTQYF. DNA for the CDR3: TGCGCCAGCACTGCTACAGGGGTAGATACGCAGTATTTT.

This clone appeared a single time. CDR3: CASSWTVRLAGSTGELFF. DNA for the CDR3: TGCGCCAGCAGCTGGACCGTCCGACTAGCGGGCAGCACCGGGGAGCTGTTTTTT. The chain employs TRBV5-1 and TRBJ2-2; 10 nucleotides match TRBD2. Trimming took 3 bases from V and 4 from J; bases not matched to a gene: 12. The CDR3 has 18 amino acids. Looked up from germline, CDR1 is SGHRS and CDR2 is YFSETQ.

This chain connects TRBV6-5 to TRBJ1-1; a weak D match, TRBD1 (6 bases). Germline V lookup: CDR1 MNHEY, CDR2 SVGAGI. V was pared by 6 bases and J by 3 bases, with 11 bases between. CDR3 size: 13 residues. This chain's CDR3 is CASRRTVDTEAFF. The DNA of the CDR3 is TGTGCCAGCAGGAGGACAGTAGACACTGAAGCTTTCTTT.

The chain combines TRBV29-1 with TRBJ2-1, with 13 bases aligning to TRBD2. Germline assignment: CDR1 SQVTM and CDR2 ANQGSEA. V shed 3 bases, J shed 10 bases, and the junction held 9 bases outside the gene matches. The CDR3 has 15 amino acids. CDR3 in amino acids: CSVDGLAGDLTEQFF. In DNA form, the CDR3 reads TGCAGCGTTGATGGACTAGCGGGAGATCTCACAGAGCAGTTCTTC.

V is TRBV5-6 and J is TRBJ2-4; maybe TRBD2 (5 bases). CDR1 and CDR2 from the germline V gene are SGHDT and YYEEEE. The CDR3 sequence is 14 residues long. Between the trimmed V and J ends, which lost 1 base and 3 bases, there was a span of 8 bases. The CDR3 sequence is CASSLFSVKNIQYF. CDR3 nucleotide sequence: TGTGCCAGCAGCTTGTTTAGCGTCAAAAACATTCAGTACTTC.

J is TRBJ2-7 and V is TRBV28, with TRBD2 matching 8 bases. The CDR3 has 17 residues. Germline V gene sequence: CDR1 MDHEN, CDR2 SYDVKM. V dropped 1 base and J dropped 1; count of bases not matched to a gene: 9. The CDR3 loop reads CASSLYFKLAVSYEQYF. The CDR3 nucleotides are TGTGCCAGCAGTTTATATTTCAAACTAGCGGTATCCTACGAGCAGTACTTC.

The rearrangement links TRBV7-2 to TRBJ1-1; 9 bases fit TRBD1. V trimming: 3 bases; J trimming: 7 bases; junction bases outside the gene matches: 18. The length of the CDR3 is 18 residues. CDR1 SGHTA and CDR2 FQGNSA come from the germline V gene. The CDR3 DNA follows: TGTGCCAGCAGCTTCAGTAGCGTGGGGACAGGGTATTACAATGAAGCTTTCTTT. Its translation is CASSFSSVGTGYYNEAFF.

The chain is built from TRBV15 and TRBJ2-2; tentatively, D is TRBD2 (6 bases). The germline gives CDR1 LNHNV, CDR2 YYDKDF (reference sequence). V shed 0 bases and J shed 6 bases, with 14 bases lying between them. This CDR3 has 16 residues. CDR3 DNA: TGTGCCACCAGCAGAGATAAGGGAGGAGGGCCCGGGGAGCTGTTTTTT. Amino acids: CATSRDKGGGPGELFF.

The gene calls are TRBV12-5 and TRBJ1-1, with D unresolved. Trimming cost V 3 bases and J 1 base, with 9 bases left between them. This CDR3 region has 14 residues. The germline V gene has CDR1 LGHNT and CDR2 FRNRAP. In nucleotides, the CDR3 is TGTGCTAGTGGTTTCCCGGAGCGGAACACTGAAGCTTTCTTT. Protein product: CASGFPERNTEAFF.

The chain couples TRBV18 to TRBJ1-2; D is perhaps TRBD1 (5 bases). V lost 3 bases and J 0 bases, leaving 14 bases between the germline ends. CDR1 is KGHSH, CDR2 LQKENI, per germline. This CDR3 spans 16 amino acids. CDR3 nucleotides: TGTGCCAGCTCACCCTATGGGGCAGGGTCTAACTATGGCTACACCTTC. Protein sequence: CASSPYGAGSNYGYTF.

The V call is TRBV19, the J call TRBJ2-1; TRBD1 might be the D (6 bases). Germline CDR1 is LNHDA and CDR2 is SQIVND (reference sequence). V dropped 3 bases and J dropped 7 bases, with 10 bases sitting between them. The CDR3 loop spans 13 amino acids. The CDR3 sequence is CASSIKGENEQFF. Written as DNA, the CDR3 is TGTGCCAGTAGTATTAAGGGGGAGAATGAGCAGTTCTTC.

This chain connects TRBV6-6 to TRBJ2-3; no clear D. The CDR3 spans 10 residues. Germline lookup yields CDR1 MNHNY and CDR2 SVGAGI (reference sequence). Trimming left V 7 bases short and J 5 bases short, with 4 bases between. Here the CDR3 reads CASTGDTQYF. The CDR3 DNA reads TGTGCCAGCACCGGAGATACGCAGTATTTT.

The CDR3 nucleotides are TGTGCCACCAGCAGTGTATGGGGCGGCGCTGCGGATACGCAGTATTTT. This codes for CATSSVWGGAADTQYF. This chain uses TRBV15 with TRBJ2-3; tentatively, D is TRBD1 (5 bases). The CDR3 runs to 16 residues. Per germline, CDR1 LNHNV and CDR2 YYDKDF (reference sequence). The V gene lost 3 bases and the J gene lost 6 bases, with 19 bases spanning the gap. The full variable domain, completed using reference TRBV15 and TRBJ2-3, is DAMVIQNPRYQVTQFGKPVTLSCSQTLNHNVMYWYQQKSSQAPKLLFHYYDKDFNNEADTPDNFQSRRPNTSFCFLDIRSPGLGDTAMYLCATSSVWGGAADTQYFGPGTRLTVL.

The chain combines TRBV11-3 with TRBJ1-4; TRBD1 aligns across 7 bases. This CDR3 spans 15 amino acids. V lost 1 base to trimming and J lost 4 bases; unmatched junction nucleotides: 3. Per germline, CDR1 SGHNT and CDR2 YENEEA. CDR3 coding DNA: TGTGCCAGCAGCTTAGGAGGGACAGATAATGAAAAACTGTTTTTT. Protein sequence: CASSLGGTDNEKLFF.

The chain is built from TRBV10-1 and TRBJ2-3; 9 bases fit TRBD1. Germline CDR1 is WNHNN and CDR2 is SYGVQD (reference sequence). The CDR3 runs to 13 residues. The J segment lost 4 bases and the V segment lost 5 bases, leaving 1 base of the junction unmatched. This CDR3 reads CASSRTGADTQYF. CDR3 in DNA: TGCGCCAGCAGTCGGACAGGGGCAGATACGCAGTATTTT.

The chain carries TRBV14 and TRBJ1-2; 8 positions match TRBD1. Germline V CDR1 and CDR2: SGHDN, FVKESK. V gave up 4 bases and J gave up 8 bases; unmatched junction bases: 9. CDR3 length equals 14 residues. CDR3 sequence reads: CASSRPRGLGGYTF. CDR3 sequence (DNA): TGTGCCAGCAGCCGACCCAGGGGGCTCGGGGGCTACACCTTC.

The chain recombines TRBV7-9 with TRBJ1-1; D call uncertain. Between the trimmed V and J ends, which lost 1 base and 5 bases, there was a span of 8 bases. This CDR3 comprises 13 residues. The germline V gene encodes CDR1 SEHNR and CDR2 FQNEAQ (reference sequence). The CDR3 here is CASSLDSGTEAFF. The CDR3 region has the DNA TGTGCCAGCAGCTTAGACAGTGGGACTGAAGCTTTCTTT.

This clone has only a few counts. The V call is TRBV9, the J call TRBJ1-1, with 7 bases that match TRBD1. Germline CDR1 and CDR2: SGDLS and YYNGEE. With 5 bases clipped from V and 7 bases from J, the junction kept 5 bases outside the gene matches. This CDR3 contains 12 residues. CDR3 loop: CASSEQGIEAFF. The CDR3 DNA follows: TGTGCCAGCAGTGAACAGGGGATTGAAGCTTTCTTT.

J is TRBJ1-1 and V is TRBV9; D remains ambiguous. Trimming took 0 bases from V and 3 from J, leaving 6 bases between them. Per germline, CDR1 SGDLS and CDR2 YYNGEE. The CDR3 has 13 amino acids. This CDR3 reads CASSVGWHTEAFF. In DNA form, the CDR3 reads TGTGCCAGCAGCGTAGGGTGGCACACTGAAGCTTTCTTT.